A selection of T cell receptor beta chains follows, all from one sample in a study of cytomegalovirus exposure and HLA in healthy donors. Using immunoSEQ multiplex PCR, the repertoire was profiled, and TCRdb retains in-frame clones only, with some absent. The sample consists of about 98,000 clones, roughly 60% of them appearing once. The specimen was PBMCs. These receptors all stem from a human donor in good health. Both conserved end residues are part of each CDR3. The order of the fields is D gene, clone size, J gene, V gene, CDR3 protein, CDR3 DNA. A D gene is named only where the DNA matches it firmly. Only some rows state a clone size, as once, few, many or a class for expanded clones.

D: TRBD2; size: once; J: TRBJ2-1; V: TRBV11-1; CDR3: CASTLTSGHSYNEQFF; DNA: TGTGCCAGCACTCTCACTAGCGGTCATTCCTACAATGAGCAGTTCTTC
D: TRBD1; size: .; J: TRBJ2-7; V: TRBV27; CDR3: CASSATGDEQYF; DNA: TGTGCCAGCAGTGCCACAGGGGACGAGCAGTACTTC
D: .; size: once; J: TRBJ1-3; V: TRBV6-4; CDR3: CASSAFEGAGSGNTIYF; DNA: TGTGCCAGCAGTGCCTTTGAGGGCGCGGGCTCTGGAAACACCATATATTTT
D: TRBD1; size: once; J: TRBJ2-3; V: TRBV27; CDR3: CASSPNRQGSGDTQYF; DNA: TGTGCCAGCAGCCCCAATCGACAGGGGTCGGGTGATACGCAGTATTTT
D: .; size: .; J: TRBJ1-5; V: TRBV5-1; CDR3: CASLNRVRVDFQPQHF; DNA: TGCGCCAGCCTGAACAGGGTGAGAGTGGATTTTCAGCCCCAGCATTTT
D: TRBD2; size: few; J: TRBJ2-7; V: TRBV27; CDR3: CASSFSASGSSYEQYF; DNA: TGTGCCAGCAGTTTTAGTGCTAGCGGGAGTTCCTACGAGCAGTACTTC
D: .; size: once; J: TRBJ1-4; V: TRBV27; CDR3: CASSPIVVRGNEKLFF; DNA: TGTGCCAGCAGCCCGATTGTAGTGCGGGGTAATGAAAAACTGTTTTTT
D: TRBD1; size: .; J: TRBJ2-5; V: TRBV2; CDR3: CASSPERGQGLQETQYF; DNA: TGTGCCAGCAGCCCCGAACGGGGACAGGGGTTGCAAGAGACCCAGTACTTC
D: TRBD1; size: once; J: TRBJ1-6; V: TRBV30; CDR3: CAWSNAGTANSPLHF; DNA: TGTGCCTGGTCGAACGCCGGGACAGCTAATTCACCCCTCCACTTT
D: TRBD2; size: .; J: TRBJ2-2; V: TRBV19; CDR3: CASRPLRTSGTGELFF; DNA: TGTGCCAGTAGGCCTCTTAGGACTAGCGGGACCGGGGAGCTGTTTTTT
D: .; size: .; J: TRBJ1-2; V: TRBV7-9; CDR3: CASSPATGTYGYTF; DNA: TGTGCCAGCAGCCCAGCAACAGGGACCTATGGCTACACCTTC
D: .; size: few; J: TRBJ2-5; V: TRBV2; CDR3: CASSEGGADESETQYF; DNA: TGTGCCAGCAGTGAGGGAGGAGCGGACGAAAGCGAGACCCAGTACTTC
D: .; size: few; J: TRBJ2-1; V: TRBV23-1; CDR3: CASSLKATDINEQFF; DNA: TGCGCCAGCAGTCTAAAAGCGACTGATATCAATGAGCAGTTCTTC
D: TRBD2; size: .; J: TRBJ2-1; V: TRBV6-5; CDR3: CASRGGGRPANEQFF; DNA: TGTGCCAGCAGGGGGGGCGGGAGGCCCGCCAATGAGCAGTTCTTC
D: TRBD1; size: few; J: TRBJ1-1; V: TRBV7-9; CDR3: CASSLPAGGTEAFF; DNA: TGTGCCAGCAGTCTTCCCGCAGGGGGCACTGAAGCTTTCTTT
D: TRBD2; size: .; J: TRBJ2-2; V: TRBV5-4; CDR3: CASSLDIAGGPGELFF; DNA: TGTGCCAGCAGCTTGGATATAGCGGGAGGGCCCGGGGAGCTGTTTTTT
D: .; size: .; J: TRBJ2-1; V: TRBV10-3; CDR3: CATAGTNNEQFF; DNA: TGTGCCACCGCCGGGACAAACAATGAGCAGTTCTTC
D: .; size: .; J: TRBJ2-3; V: TRBV19; CDR3: CASSYTSSGTDTQYF; DNA: TGTGCCAGTAGTTATACTAGCTCCGGCACAGATACGCAGTATTTT
D: .; size: .; J: TRBJ2-7; V: TRBV9; CDR3: CASSVGDWAYEQYF; DNA: TGTGCCAGCAGCGTAGGGGACTGGGCCTACGAGCAGTACTTC
D: .; size: few; J: TRBJ1-2; V: TRBV5-1; CDR3: CASCPLPRDVNYGYTF; DNA: TGCGCCAGCTGCCCCCTTCCCAGGGATGTGAACTATGGCTACACCTTC
D: .; size: .; J: TRBJ2-3; V: TRBV11-2; CDR3: CASSLDLRAGTDTQYF; DNA: TGTGCCAGCAGCTTAGATCTTAGGGCAGGGACAGATACGCAGTATTTT
D: TRBD2; size: .; J: TRBJ2-5; V: TRBV19; CDR3: CASKSGGLKETQYF; DNA: TGTGCCAGTAAGAGCGGGGGGCTCAAAGAGACCCAGTACTTC
D: TRBD1; size: .; J: TRBJ1-5; V: TRBV6-1; CDR3: CASSPDRGTQPQHF; DNA: TGTGCCAGCAGTCCTGACAGGGGAACTCAGCCCCAGCATTTT
D: TRBD2; size: .; J: TRBJ2-1; V: TRBV14; CDR3: CASSHRYGREGNNEQFF; DNA: TGTGCCAGCAGCCATCGTTACGGGCGGGAGGGAAACAATGAGCAGTTCTTC
D: TRBD2; size: few; J: TRBJ2-3; V: TRBV7-3; CDR3: CASSLASGKADTQYF; DNA: TGTGCCAGCAGCTTGGCTAGCGGGAAAGCAGATACGCAGTATTTT
D: .; size: few; J: TRBJ2-5; V: TRBV2; CDR3: CASSIGQGPRETQYF; DNA: TGTGCCAGCAGTATCGGTCAGGGGCCCCGGGAGACCCAGTACTTC
D: TRBD2; size: .; J: TRBJ2-1; V: TRBV28; CDR3: CASSSRNLAGGYNEQFF; DNA: TGTGCCAGCAGTTCTAGAAATCTAGCGGGAGGCTACAATGAGCAGTTCTTC
D: .; size: .; J: TRBJ1-1; V: TRBV7-2; CDR3: CASSRIDRILNTEAFF; DNA: TGTGCCAGCAGCCGGATTGACAGAATCCTTAACACTGAAGCTTTCTTT
D: TRBD2; size: .; J: TRBJ2-2; V: TRBV27; CDR3: CASSSLGLAGFGELFF; DNA: TGTGCCAGCAGTTCCCTGGGACTAGCGGGGTTCGGGGAGCTGTTTTTT
D: TRBD2; size: few; J: TRBJ2-7; V: TRBV18; CDR3: CASSPRTSGSYEQYF; DNA: TGTGCCAGCTCACCAAGGACTAGCGGGAGTTACGAGCAGTACTTC
D: TRBD2; size: .; J: TRBJ2-7; V: TRBV9; CDR3: CASSVESREACEQYF; DNA: TGTGCCAGCAGCGTAGAATCACGGGAGGCCTGCGAGCAGTACTTC
D: TRBD2; size: few; J: TRBJ2-7; V: TRBV5-1; CDR3: CASSLDGTGLAVYYEQYF; DNA: TGCGCCAGCAGCTTGGACGGGACAGGACTAGCGGTATACTACGAGCAGTACTTC
D: .; size: .; J: TRBJ2-7; V: TRBV4-1; CDR3: CASAEGFPAYEQYF; DNA: TGCGCCAGCGCCGAGGGTTTTCCGGCCTACGAGCAGTACTTC
D: TRBD2; size: .; J: TRBJ2-1; V: TRBV14; CDR3: CASSQGLAGVWGNEQFF; DNA: TGTGCCAGCAGCCAGGGACTAGCGGGAGTGTGGGGTAATGAGCAGTTCTTC
D: TRBD2; size: .; J: TRBJ2-7; V: TRBV5-1; CDR3: CASSSGLANYEQYF; DNA: TGCGCCAGCAGCTCGGGACTAGCGAACTACGAGCAGTACTTC
D: TRBD1; size: .; J: TRBJ2-7; V: TRBV5-1; CDR3: CASSWDRGPYEQYF; DNA: TGCGCCAGCAGCTGGGACAGGGGGCCCTACGAGCAGTACTTC
D: .; size: .; J: TRBJ1-1; V: TRBV18; CDR3: CASSPRYDSPNTEAFF; DNA: TGTGCCAGCTCACCACGTTACGACAGCCCGAACACTGAAGCTTTCTTT